The T cell receptor (beta chain) under discussion was sequenced for a study of blood T cell repertoires in COVID-19. Original analysis: Estimation of nucleated cell counts was performed using reference gene primer amplification. TCRdb's table, derived via immunoSEQ multiplex PCR, lists solely in-frame clones and lacks some. V, J and clone size are taken as reported in that table, and D and trimming were inferred from the DNA itself. The table has more than 95,000 clones, approximately 68% seen once. Germline loops: CDR1 SGHNT, CDR2 YYREEE (reference sequence). With 5 bases clipped from V and 6 bases from J, the junction kept 11 bases outside the gene matches. The CDR3 runs to 14 residues. This clone was found once.

The chain joins TRBV5-4 to TRBJ2-7, with TRBD2 matching over 7 bases. The sample comprised peripheral blood. The TCR comes from a woman aged 70 to 79 with acute or convalescent COVID-19. The CDR3 nucleotides read TGTGCCAGCAGTAGTCCGGGACTAAAAGGCGAGCAGTACTTC. Amino acids: CASSSPGLKGEQYF.